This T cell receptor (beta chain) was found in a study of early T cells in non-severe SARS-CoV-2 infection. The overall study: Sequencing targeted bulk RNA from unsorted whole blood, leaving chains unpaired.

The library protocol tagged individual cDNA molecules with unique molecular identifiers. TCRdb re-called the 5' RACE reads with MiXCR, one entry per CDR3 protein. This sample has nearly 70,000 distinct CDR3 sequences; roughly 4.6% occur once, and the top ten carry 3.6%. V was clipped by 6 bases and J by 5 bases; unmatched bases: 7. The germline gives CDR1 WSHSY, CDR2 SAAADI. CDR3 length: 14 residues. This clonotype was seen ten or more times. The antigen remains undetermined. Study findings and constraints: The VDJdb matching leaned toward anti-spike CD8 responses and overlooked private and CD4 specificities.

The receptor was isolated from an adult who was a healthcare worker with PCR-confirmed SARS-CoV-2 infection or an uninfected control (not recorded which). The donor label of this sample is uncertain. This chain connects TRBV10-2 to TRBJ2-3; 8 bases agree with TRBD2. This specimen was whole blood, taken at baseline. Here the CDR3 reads CASRHRGGRDTQYF. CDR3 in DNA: TGCGCCAGCAGGCACCGGGGGGGCAGAGATACGCAGTATTTT.